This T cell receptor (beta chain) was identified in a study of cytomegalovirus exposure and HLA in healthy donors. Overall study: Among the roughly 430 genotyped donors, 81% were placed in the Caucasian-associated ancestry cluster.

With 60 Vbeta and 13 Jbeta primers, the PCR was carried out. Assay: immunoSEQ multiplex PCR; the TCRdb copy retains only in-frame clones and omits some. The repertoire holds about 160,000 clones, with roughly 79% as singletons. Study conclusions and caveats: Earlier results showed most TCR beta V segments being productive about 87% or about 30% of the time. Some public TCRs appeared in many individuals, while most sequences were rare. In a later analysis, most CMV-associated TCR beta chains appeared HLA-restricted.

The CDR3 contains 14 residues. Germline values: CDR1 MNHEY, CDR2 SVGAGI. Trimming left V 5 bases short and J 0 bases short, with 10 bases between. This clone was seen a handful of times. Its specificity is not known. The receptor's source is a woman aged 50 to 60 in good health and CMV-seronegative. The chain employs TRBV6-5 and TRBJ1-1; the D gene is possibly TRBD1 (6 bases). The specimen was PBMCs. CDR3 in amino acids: CASSGQPMNTEAFF. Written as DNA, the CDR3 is TGTGCCAGCAGTGGACAGCCGATGAACACTGAAGCTTTCTTT.